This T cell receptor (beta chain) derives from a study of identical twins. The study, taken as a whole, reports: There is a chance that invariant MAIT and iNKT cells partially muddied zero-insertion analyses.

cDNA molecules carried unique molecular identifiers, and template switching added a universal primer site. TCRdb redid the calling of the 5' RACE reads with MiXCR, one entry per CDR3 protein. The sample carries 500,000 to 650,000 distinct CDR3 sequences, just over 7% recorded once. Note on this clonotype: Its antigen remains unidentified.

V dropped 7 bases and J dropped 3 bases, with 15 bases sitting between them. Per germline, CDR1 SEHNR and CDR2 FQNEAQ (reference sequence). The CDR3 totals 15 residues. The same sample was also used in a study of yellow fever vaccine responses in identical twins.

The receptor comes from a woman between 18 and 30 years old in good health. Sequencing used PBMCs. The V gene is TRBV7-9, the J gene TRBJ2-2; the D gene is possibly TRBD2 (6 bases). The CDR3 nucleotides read TGTGCCAGCACTAGGCGGGGTGCGGACACCGGGGAGCTGTTTTTT. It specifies CASTRRGADTGELFF.